This T cell receptor (beta chain) was sequenced for a study of T cells in Graves' hyperthyroidism and ophthalmopathy. This CDR3 contains 14 residues. CDR1 SGHTA and CDR2 FQGTGA come from the germline V gene. Trimming removed 1 base at V and 6 bases at J, with 11 bases between. TCR beta CDR3 regions were amplified from RNA. The HTBI set primed first-round TCR CDR3 RT-PCR. Using its own MiXCR run on the multiplex PCR reads, TCRdb lists one record per CDR3 protein. The sample has 600,000 or so distinct CDR3 sequences, 13% to 15% seen once; the top ten hold around an eighth. In its sample, this clonotype was seen many times. The antigen is undetermined. General observations from the study: Separating ophthalmopathy from stable hyperthyroidism was achieved by a 13 V-J model.

The chain links TRBV7-3 to TRBJ2-3, with D uncertain. Input material: blood. The receptor was isolated from a woman aged 45-60 years with Graves' ophthalmopathy. The CDR3 sequence is CASSLNRAADTQYF. The CDR3 coding sequence is TGTGCCAGCAGCTTAAATAGGGCAGCGGATACGCAGTATTTT.